This is a list of T cell receptor beta chains from one sample in a study of preoperative IRX-2 immunotherapy in early breast cancer. Data came from immunoSEQ multiplex PCR; TCRdb stores just in-frame clones and leaves some out. This table has approximately 31,000 clones, 85% to 90% appearing once. This specimen was tumor tissue, taken after IRX-2 immunotherapy. Every receptor here comes from a human donor with breast cancer. Each CDR3 is given with its conserved first and last residue. The order of the fields is V gene, J gene, D gene, clone size, CDR3 DNA, CDR3 protein. The D gene is left open where the match is weak. Some rows have no size entry. The others give once, few or many, or a class for an expanded clone.

>TRBV10-3|TRBJ2-5|-|-
TGTGCCATCAGTGAGTCACTGATCCAAGAGACCCAGTACTTC
CAISESLIQETQYF
>TRBV7-1|TRBJ1-4|-|-
TGTGCCAGTAGACCCGACGTTCGAGGGAAACTGTTTTTT
CASRPDVRGKLFF
>TRBV18|TRBJ1-1|-|-
TGTGCCAGCTCACCGGAGGGGACTGAAGCTTTCTTT
CASSPEGTEAFF
>TRBV18|TRBJ1-6|-|-
TGTGCCAGCTCACCCCTTCGGGGAGATTCACCCCTCCACTTT
CASSPLRGDSPLHF
>TRBV18|TRBJ1-1|-|-
TGTGCCAGCTCACCCCAATGGGGAACTGAAGCTTTCTTT
CASSPQWGTEAFF
>TRBV23-1|TRBJ2-4|TRBD1|-
TGCGCCAGCAGCTTGGCCACAGGGGGTGTCAAAAACATTCAGTACTTC
CASSLATGGVKNIQYF
>TRBV5-1|TRBJ2-1|TRBD2|-
TGCGCCAGCATAGAAAGCGGGGGGCCCAACTCCTACAATGAGCAGTTCTTC
CASIESGGPNSYNEQFF
>TRBV6-8|TRBJ1-2|TRBD1|once
TGTGCCAGCAGTCCCACGGACAGGGGCTATGGCTACACCTTC
CASSPTDRGYGYTF
>TRBV6-8|TRBJ1-1|-|-
TGTGCCAGCAGTAAGATGGACACTGAAGCTTTCTTT
CASSKMDTEAFF
>TRBV7-1|TRBJ2-5|TRBD2|few
TGTGCCAGCAGCTTAAGTATCGGCGCGGCGGGAGGATTCCAAGAGACCCAGTACTTC
CASSLSIGAAGGFQETQYF
>TRBV28|TRBJ1-1|-|-
TGTGCCAGCAGAGGAGCGACCAGGACGAACACTGAAGCTTTCTTT
CASRGATRTNTEAFF
>TRBV7-4|TRBJ1-5|TRBD1|-
TGTGCCAGCAGCCGGACAGGGGGCGGAAGGCAGCCCCAGCATTTT
CASSRTGGGRQPQHF
>TRBV30|TRBJ2-3|TRBD1|-
TGTGCCTGGAGCGCCGGGACAGGACGCACAGATACGCAGTATTTT
CAWSAGTGRTDTQYF
>TRBV5-1|TRBJ2-7|-|-
TGCGCCAGCAGCCCCGTTGGGGGATCCTACGAGCAGTACTTC
CASSPVGGSYEQYF
>TRBV29-1|TRBJ2-1|TRBD1|-
TGCAGCGTAGGACAGGGGACAGGGGGCAGTGAGCAGTTCTTC
CSVGQGTGGSEQFF
>TRBV11-3|TRBJ1-3|TRBD1|-
TGTGCCAGCACTCCGAGGGACAGGGCTGAAAACACCATATATTTT
CASTPRDRAENTIYF
>TRBV7-6|TRBJ1-2|-|few
TGTGCCAGCAGCTCCGGACGGGGTAACTATGGCTACACCTTC
CASSSGRGNYGYTF
>TRBV7-5|TRBJ2-1|-|-
TGTGCCAGCAGCTTAACGGGAGGGAGACAGGGGATCGGTATTAATGAGCAGTTCTTC
CASSLTGGRQGIGINEQFF
>TRBV6-8|TRBJ2-3|-|-
TGTGCCAGCAGACGGGGGTTTGGAGATACGCAGTATTTT
CASRRGFGDTQYF
>TRBV11-3|TRBJ2-2|-|-
TGTGCCAGCAGCTTAACAGTAGGCCAAAACACCGGGGAGCTGTTTTTT
CASSLTVGQNTGELFF
>TRBV11-3|TRBJ2-7|TRBD1|-
TGTGCCAGCAGCTTAGGGACAGGGCTGCGAGTCGAGCAGTACTTC
CASSLGTGLRVEQYF
>TRBV6-8|TRBJ2-5|TRBD1|-
TGTGCCATCAGTCGGACAGGGGACCAAGAGACCCAGTACTTC
CAISRTGDQETQYF
>TRBV30|TRBJ1-2|-|-
TGTGCCTGGACCCCCCGTGGCAGATCTAACTATGGCTACACCTTC
CAWTPRGRSNYGYTF
>TRBV19|TRBJ1-2|TRBD1|-
TGTGCCAGTAATCGCGGACAGGAAAGGAACTATGGCTACACCTTC
CASNRGQERNYGYTF
>TRBV6-8|TRBJ2-1|-|-
TGTGCCAGCAGGGCCAGAAGGAACCCTTACCACAATGAGCAGTTCTTC
CASRARRNPYHNEQFF
>TRBV6-8|TRBJ2-5|-|-
TGTGCCAGCAGTCCCAGAGGGCGTGTACAGACCCAGTACTTC
CASSPRGRVQTQYF
>TRBV30|TRBJ1-1|-|-
TGTGCCTGGAGCGCTACTAGGAGCGCTGAAGCTTTCTTT
CAWSATRSAEAFF
>TRBV28|TRBJ1-5|-|-
TGTGCCAGCAGTTTTTCGAAAAGACAGATCAATCAGCCCCAGCATTTT
CASSFSKRQINQPQHF
>TRBV4-1|TRBJ1-2|-|-
TGCGCCAGCAGCCAAGTGGGCGTGGGTGGCTACACCTTC
CASSQVGVGGYTF
>TRBV5-1|TRBJ2-3|TRBD2|-
TGCGCCAGCAGCCCACCCGGGACTAGCGACACAGATACGCAGTATTTT
CASSPPGTSDTDTQYF
>TRBV12-2|TRBJ2-7|-|-
TGTGCCCTCAAAAGGCAGGGGGCTACCTACGAGCAGTACTTC
CALKRQGATYEQYF
>TRBV7-4|TRBJ1-5|-|-
TGTGCCAGCAGTCAGGACAGTAATCAGCCCCAGCATTTT
CASSQDSNQPQHF
>TRBV23-1|TRBJ2-2|-|-
TGCGCCAGCAGCCAAGATCAGACGGGGGGCTGGACCGGGGAGCTGTTTTTT
CASSQDQTGGWTGELFF
>TRBV14|TRBJ2-7|-|once
TGTGCCAGCAGCCAAGCCCCCTTACTCTACGAGCAGTACTTC
CASSQAPLLYEQYF
>TRBV6-8|TRBJ2-7|-|-
TGTGCCAGCAGCCGTGACAGGAGCGGCTACGAGCAGTACTTC
CASSRDRSGYEQYF
>TRBV6-7|TRBJ2-6|-|once
TGTGCCAGCAGTCTTGGGGCAGCTGGGGCCAACGTCCTGACTTTC
CASSLGAAGANVLTF
>TRBV11-3|TRBJ2-3|-|few
TGTGCCAGCAGCTTAGGAGGGAACCCAGATACGCAGTATTTT
CASSLGGNPDTQYF
>TRBV6-8|TRBJ1-1|-|-
TGTGCCAGCAGTTACCGGGGTAACACTGAAGCTTTCTTT
CASSYRGNTEAFF
>TRBV11-3|TRBJ1-1|-|-
TGTGCCAGCTTGACAACGGGGAGAGGCACTGAAGCTTTCTTT
CASLTTGRGTEAFF
>TRBV19|TRBJ1-4|-|-
TGTGCCAGTACCCGGGCAGCAACTAATGAAAAACTGTTTTTT
CASTRAATNEKLFF
>TRBV6-8|TRBJ1-6|-|-
TGTGCCAGCCGATGGGTTCTAAATTCACCCCTCCACTTT
CASRWVLNSPLHF
>TRBV15|TRBJ2-2|-|-
TGTGCCACCAGCAGAGGGGTGACGGAGTCCGGGGAGCTGTTTTTT
CATSRGVTESGELFF
>TRBV19|TRBJ1-2|-|-
TGTGCCAGCCATACCGGGGGGCCCGGCTATGGCTACACCTTC
CASHTGGPGYGYTF
>TRBV6-8|TRBJ1-1|-|-
TGTGCCAGTACTAAATACAGCAACACTGAAGCTTTCTTT
CASTKYSNTEAFF
>TRBV28|TRBJ1-1|-|once
TGTGCCAGCAGTTTATACAGGAACACTGAAGCTTTCTTT
CASSLYRNTEAFF
>TRBV30|TRBJ1-2|-|once
TGTGCCTGGACCTATTCGAACTATGGCTACACCTTC
CAWTYSNYGYTF
>TRBV7-4|TRBJ2-1|TRBD1|-
TGTGCCAGCATATCGGGACAGGGAGGTGAGCAGTTCTTC
CASISGQGGEQFF
>TRBV11-3|TRBJ2-1|TRBD2|-
TGTGCCAGCAGGGGAAGCGGGGCTGCCAATGAGCAGTTCTTC
CASRGSGAANEQFF
>TRBV11-3|TRBJ1-6|TRBD1|few
TGTGCCAGCAGCTTGGAGGACAGGGACACCAATAATTCACCCCTCCACTTT
CASSLEDRDTNNSPLHF
>TRBV6-8|TRBJ1-1|TRBD1|-
TGTGCCATCAAGACAGGGGAGATGAACACTGAAGCTTTCTTT
CAIKTGEMNTEAFF
>TRBV6-8|TRBJ2-1|-|-
TGTGCCAGCAGTGCCTCCTGGGGGTACAATGAGCAGTTCTTC
CASSASWGYNEQFF
>TRBV23-1|TRBJ2-5|TRBD2|-
TGCGCCAGCAGCCAAGATCGTAGCGGGGGGGCGAAGGAAGAGACCCAGTACTTC
CASSQDRSGGAKEETQYF